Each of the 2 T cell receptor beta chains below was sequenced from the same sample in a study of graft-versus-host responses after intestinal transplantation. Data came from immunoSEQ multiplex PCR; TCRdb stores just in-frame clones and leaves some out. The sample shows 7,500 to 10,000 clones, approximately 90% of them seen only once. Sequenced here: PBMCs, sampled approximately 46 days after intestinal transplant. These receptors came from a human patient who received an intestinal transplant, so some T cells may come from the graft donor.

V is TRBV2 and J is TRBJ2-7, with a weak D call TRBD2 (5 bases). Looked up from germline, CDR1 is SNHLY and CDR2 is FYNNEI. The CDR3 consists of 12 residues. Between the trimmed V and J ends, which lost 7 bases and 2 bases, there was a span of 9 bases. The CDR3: CASTPGTYEQYF. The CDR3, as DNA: TGTGCCAGCACCCCGGGGACCTACGAGCAGTACTTC.

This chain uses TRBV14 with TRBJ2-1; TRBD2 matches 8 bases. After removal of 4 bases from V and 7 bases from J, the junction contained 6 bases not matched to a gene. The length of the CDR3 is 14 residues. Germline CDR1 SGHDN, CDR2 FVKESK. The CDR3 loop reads CASSLSGRHNEQFF. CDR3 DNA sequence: TGTGCCAGCAGCCTCAGCGGGAGACATAATGAGCAGTTCTTC.